This is a list of T cell receptor beta chains from one sample in a study of vaccination and CD4 T cells after COVID-19. One entry per CDR3 protein results from TCRdb running MiXCR on the PCR reads. Of several thousand distinct CDR3 sequences in the sample, around 53% were seen once. For these TCRs, the target antigens are not known. Sequences were obtained from CD4+ T cells from blood, cultured in vitro. All receptors come from a human donor in good health. CDR3s include the opening cysteine and the closing phenylalanine or tryptophan. Each record gives: D gene, clone size, V gene, J gene, CDR3 DNA, CDR3 protein. A D gene is named only where the DNA matches it firmly. Size is omitted from some rows. Given values are once, few, many or a class for expanded clones.

NA,NA,TRBV10-1,TRBJ2-7,TGCGCCAGCAGCCCCGGACAGAAGAGCTCCTACGAGCAGTACTTC,CASSPGQKSSYEQYF
NA,NA,TRBV20-1,TRBJ2-6,TGCAGTGCTAGAGGGGGCCTGGGGCAGGTTAGCTCTGGGGCCAACGTCCTGACTTTC,CSARGGLGQVSSGANVLTF
TRBD1,few,TRBV27,TRBJ1-2,TGTGCCAGCAGACTTTCAGGGGGGGGTCGAGGCTACACCTTC,CASRLSGGGRGYTF
NA,NA,TRBV6-5,TRBJ1-1,TGTGCCAGCAGTTACGATATATTCGCGATTTCCAGCATCACTGAAGCTTTCTTT,CASSYDIFAISSITEAFF
NA,NA,TRBV11-3,TRBJ2-2,TGTGCCAGCAGCTCCCCCCCGGGACACCAACCAAACACCGGGGAGCTGTTTTTT,CASSSPPGHQPNTGELFF
NA,few,TRBV27,TRBJ1-2,TGTGCCAGCAGTTTAGAGGGTAATGGCTACACCTTC,CASSLEGNGYTF
NA,NA,TRBV9,TRBJ1-6,TGTGCCAGCGGCCGGGGGTTAGATTCACCCCTCCACTTT,CASGRGLDSPLHF
NA,NA,TRBV12-3/TRBV12-4,TRBJ1-2,TGTGCCAGCAGTTCACAGGGTACCAATGGCTACACCTTC,CASSSQGTNGYTF
TRBD1,NA,TRBV7-2,TRBJ1-1,TGTGCCAGCAGCTTTACCAGGACAGGGGGTGGCAATGAAGCTTTCTTT,CASSFTRTGGGNEAFF
NA,NA,TRBV6-1,TRBJ1-3,TGTGCCAGCAGTGTCAATGACTCTGGAAACACCATATATTTT,CASSVNDSGNTIYF
TRBD2,few,TRBV24-1,TRBJ2-1,TGTGCCACCAGTGATCCCTTGGCGGGGGGGAAGTACAATGAGCAGTTCTTC,CATSDPLAGGKYNEQFF
NA,few,TRBV7-9,TRBJ2-1,TGTGCCAGCAGCACCCCAAGGGAGACTTTCAATGAGCAGTTCTTC,CASSTPRETFNEQFF
TRBD1,NA,TRBV6-1,TRBJ1-2,TGTGCCAGCAGTCAAGACAGGGAAGCCTATGGCTACACCTTC,CASSQDREAYGYTF
NA,few,TRBV7-2,TRBJ2-7,TGTGCCAGCAGCCCTTCGCCGGGCCTCGGGGAGCAGTACTTC,CASSPSPGLGEQYF
NA,NA,TRBV15,TRBJ1-2,TGTGCCACCAGCAGGTTATATCGGGGGCGCGAAGGCTACACCTTC,CATSRLYRGREGYTF
NA,few,TRBV6-5,TRBJ2-5,TGTGCCAGCAGTTTAGGGGTAGAGACCCAGTACTTC,CASSLGVETQYF
TRBD2,NA,TRBV27,TRBJ2-7,TGTGCCAGCATCCCCAGGACTAGCGGGGGTTTGAGAGGCTACGAGCAGTACTTC,CASIPRTSGGLRGYEQYF
TRBD2,NA,TRBV12-3/TRBV12-4,TRBJ2-5,TGTGCCAGCAGGGAGGGCTCCCACGCTAGCGGAGAGACCCAGTACTTC,CASREGSHASGETQYF
NA,NA,TRBV12-3/TRBV12-4,TRBJ1-1,TGTGCCAGCAGCTGGACATTTGCTGAAGCTTTCTTT,CASSWTFAEAFF
TRBD2,NA,TRBV4-1,TRBJ2-5,TGCGCCAGCAGCCAAGCGAGGAGTTCCGCGGGAGAAGAGACCCAGTACTTC,CASSQARSSAGEETQYF
TRBD1,few,TRBV28,TRBJ1-2,TGTGCCAGCAGTCGATCAGGGGGCGAGGATTATGGCTACACCTTC,CASSRSGGEDYGYTF
TRBD1,NA,TRBV7-9,TRBJ2-7,TGTGCCAGCAGCCTCACGGACAGGGTATTGAGCGAGCAGTACTTC,CASSLTDRVLSEQYF
NA,NA,TRBV19,TRBJ1-5,TGTGCCAGTAGTATAGTAGGGGGTTCCAATCAGCCCCAGCATTTT,CASSIVGGSNQPQHF
NA,NA,TRBV7-2,TRBJ2-3,TGTGCCAGTGCTGGGAACACAGATACGCAGTATTTT,CASAGNTDTQYF
NA,NA,TRBV19,TRBJ1-5,TGTGCCAGTAGAGCCGGGGGACCCCAGCATTTT,CASRAGGPQHF
TRBD2,NA,TRBV19,TRBJ2-3,TGTGCCAGTAGTATAGTGGGGACTAGCGGGAGTTTCCCAGATACGCAGTATTTT,CASSIVGTSGSFPDTQYF
TRBD1,NA,TRBV5-1,TRBJ1-1,TGCGCCAGCAGCTTGGTACAGGGGGCGAACACTGAAGCTTTCTTT,CASSLVQGANTEAFF
NA,NA,TRBV6-4,TRBJ1-6,TGTGCCAGCAGGGACAGCTCCTATAATTCACCCCTCCACTTT,CASRDSSYNSPLHF
TRBD1,NA,TRBV5-4,TRBJ2-5,TGTGCCAGCAGCTACTGGGACAGGGTTGAGACCCAGTACTTC,CASSYWDRVETQYF
NA,NA,TRBV6-7,TRBJ2-1,TGTGCCAGCAGTTACTGGGGGCGCTACAATGAGCAGTTCTTC,CASSYWGRYNEQFF
NA,NA,TRBV6-1,TRBJ1-6,TGTGCCAGCACACCGGGACAAGGAAATTCACCCCTCCACTTT,CASTPGQGNSPLHF
NA,NA,TRBV19,TRBJ1-1,TGTGCCAGTAGATGGCTCCTGAACACTGAAGCTTTCTTT,CASRWLLNTEAFF
TRBD2,NA,TRBV11-3,TRBJ2-2,TGTGCCAGCAGCTTAGGAGTAATACTAGCGGGAGTTGATCACGGGGAGCTGTTTTTT,CASSLGVILAGVDHGELFF
NA,NA,TRBV20-1,TRBJ1-2,TGCAGTGCGAGCCGGGGAAAATATGGCTACACCTTC,CSASRGKYGYTF
NA,NA,TRBV5-6,TRBJ2-2,TGTGCCAGCAGCTGGGGGTCGGGGACCGGGGAGCTGTTTTTT,CASSWGSGTGELFF
NA,NA,TRBV6-5,TRBJ2-7,TGTGCCAGCAGTTACTCATGGCAGGTCTCCGAGCAGTACTTC,CASSYSWQVSEQYF
NA,NA,TRBV6-1,TRBJ2-7,TGTGCCAGCAGTGTGGAGGACCGAACCTACGAGCAGTACTTC,CASSVEDRTYEQYF
NA,NA,TRBV5-4,TRBJ1-5,TGTGCCAGCAGCTTGGCCGGGACGCCGAATCAGCCCCAGCATTTT,CASSLAGTPNQPQHF
NA,few,TRBV6-5,TRBJ1-2,TGTGCCAGCAGTTATCCGGGACTCTATGGCTACACCTTC,CASSYPGLYGYTF
NA,NA,TRBV7-9,TRBJ2-7,TGTGCCAGCAGCTATCAGGATGAAGAGCAGTACTTC,CASSYQDEEQYF
NA,NA,TRBV28,TRBJ2-7,TGTGCCAGCAGTATCGGCTTGCTAAACGCCTACGAGCAGTACTTC,CASSIGLLNAYEQYF
NA,NA,TRBV7-2,TRBJ2-2,TGTGCCAGCAGCTTAGGACGGGAGTTGAAGCTGTTTTTT,CASSLGRELKLFF
NA,few,TRBV7-8,TRBJ1-6,TGTGCCAGCAGCTTTCGGTGGGAACGGGATTCACCCCTCCACTTT,CASSFRWERDSPLHF
TRBD1,NA,TRBV7-2,TRBJ2-1,TGTGCCAGCAGCTTACAGGGGGCGAGGAGGAATGAGCAGTTCTTC,CASSLQGARRNEQFF
TRBD1,few,TRBV10-3,TRBJ2-7,TGTGCCACTCGGGAACCAGGACAGGCGGCCTACGAGCAGTACTTC,CATREPGQAAYEQYF
NA,NA,TRBV21-1,TRBJ1-1,TGTGCCAGCAGCAGGGGTATACGCACTGAAGCTTTCTTT,CASSRGIRTEAFF
NA,NA,TRBV19,TRBJ1-2,TGTGCCAGTGCCGTTTTGGAGGGTCACTACACCTTC,CASAVLEGHYTF
NA,NA,TRBV10-2,TRBJ1-2,TGCGCCAGCAGTGAGTTGTGGGGGGCCTATGGCTACACCTTC,CASSELWGAYGYTF
NA,once,TRBV7-9,TRBJ2-7,TGTGCCAGCACTCCAAGAATCCGGGACACGAGCTCCTACGAGCAGTACTTC,CASTPRIRDTSSYEQYF